The rows below give T cell receptor beta chains drawn from one sample of a study of cytomegalovirus exposure and HLA in healthy donors. Assay used: immunoSEQ multiplex PCR; TCRdb lists only in-frame clones, some missing. The table lists under 150,000 clones, almost 85% of them singletons. The sequenced sample was PBMCs. The receptor set was obtained from a boy between 2 and 10 years old in good health and CMV-seronegative. Both conserved end residues are part of each CDR3. The order of the fields is D gene, CDR3 length, clone size, V gene, J gene, CDR3 DNA, CDR3 protein. A D gene is named only where the DNA matches it firmly. A clone size is listed for some rows: how often the clone was seen (once, few, many), or a class if it is expanded.

D: TRBD1; length: 16; size: NA; V: TRBV5-6; J: TRBJ1-2; DNA: TGTGCCAGCAGCTCACCCGTAGGACAGGGGGACTATGGCTACACCTTC; CDR3: CASSSPVGQGDYGYTF
D: TRBD1; length: 15; size: once; V: TRBV6-6; J: TRBJ2-5; DNA: TGTGCCAGCAGTGTACTACAGGGGGCGTATGAGACCCAGTACTTC; CDR3: CASSVLQGAYETQYF
D: NA; length: 14; size: NA; V: TRBV10-3; J: TRBJ1-2; DNA: TGTGCCATCAGTGAGTCGACGACAGGTCGCGGCTACACCTTC; CDR3: CAISESTTGRGYTF
D: NA; length: 15; size: NA; V: TRBV18; J: TRBJ1-1; DNA: TGTGCCAGCTCACCTGGAGGAGGCGGGAACACTGAAGCTTTCTTT; CDR3: CASSPGGGGNTEAFF
D: NA; length: 14; size: few; V: TRBV9; J: TRBJ2-7; DNA: TGTGCCAGCAGCGTAGCAGGGGCCGGCGACGAGCAGTACTTC; CDR3: CASSVAGAGDEQYF
D: TRBD1; length: 16; size: few; V: TRBV7-9; J: TRBJ1-3; DNA: TGTGCCAGCAGCTTAAGCAAGGGGGCGGCTGGAAACACCATATATTTT; CDR3: CASSLSKGAAGNTIYF
D: TRBD2; length: 15; size: NA; V: TRBV2; J: TRBJ2-5; DNA: TGTGCCAGCAAAGAGCTAGCGGGGCCACAAGAGACCCAGTACTTC; CDR3: CASKELAGPQETQYF
D: NA; length: 14; size: NA; V: TRBV4-3; J: TRBJ1-2; DNA: TGCGCCAGCAGCCAAACCAGGGAAGGCTATGGCTACACCTTC; CDR3: CASSQTREGYGYTF
D: NA; length: 11; size: once; V: TRBV5-1; J: TRBJ1-2; DNA: TGCGCCAGCAGCTCCTCAGGGGGCTACACCTTC; CDR3: CASSSSGGYTF
D: TRBD1; length: 13; size: NA; V: TRBV7-3; J: TRBJ2-7; DNA: TGTGCCAGCAGTCGGGACAGGGGCCACGAGCAGTACTTC; CDR3: CASSRDRGHEQYF
D: NA; length: 14; size: NA; V: TRBV5-8; J: TRBJ1-5; DNA: TGTGCCAGCAGCTCGAGACAGGCAAATCAGCCCCAGCATTTT; CDR3: CASSSRQANQPQHF
D: TRBD1; length: 16; size: NA; V: TRBV5-1; J: TRBJ2-5; DNA: TGCGCCAGCAGCTTCCCGGAACAGGGGTCGATAAAGACCCAGTACTTC; CDR3: CASSFPEQGSIKTQYF
D: NA; length: 13; size: NA; V: TRBV11-2; J: TRBJ1-1; DNA: TGTGCCAGCAGCTTAGACGGGGGGGTTGAAGCTTTCTTT; CDR3: CASSLDGGVEAFF
D: NA; length: 15; size: NA; V: TRBV29-1; J: TRBJ2-6; DNA: TGCAGCGTGGGAGACCAGTCCAAGGGGGCCAACGTCCTGACTTTC; CDR3: CSVGDQSKGANVLTF
D: TRBD1; length: 17; size: few; V: TRBV7-9; J: TRBJ1-4; DNA: TGTTCCAGCAGCCTACCGGGACAGGGGGCAACTAATGAAAAACTGTTTTTT; CDR3: CSSSLPGQGATNEKLFF
D: NA; length: 13; size: few; V: TRBV6-5; J: TRBJ1-1; DNA: TGTGCCGGCAGTGATGACGTCCGAACGGGAGCTTTCTTT; CDR3: CAGSDDVRTGAFF
D: NA; length: 13; size: NA; V: TRBV27; J: TRBJ1-1; DNA: TGTGCCAGCAGTCCACGGACACTGCATGAAGCTTTCTTT; CDR3: CASSPRTLHEAFF
D: TRBD1; length: 13; size: few; V: TRBV6-5; J: TRBJ2-7; DNA: TGTGCCAGCAGTTCCCGGGACAGCTACGAGCAGTACTTC; CDR3: CASSSRDSYEQYF
D: TRBD2; length: 15; size: NA; V: TRBV5-1; J: TRBJ2-1; DNA: TGCGCCAGCAGCTTCAGCGGGGGGGACTACAATGAGCAGTTCTTC; CDR3: CASSFSGGDYNEQFF
D: TRBD1; length: 13; size: NA; V: TRBV11-2; J: TRBJ1-2; DNA: TGTGCCAGCACCTTCGAGGGGGCCTTCGGCTACACCTTC; CDR3: CASTFEGAFGYTF
D: TRBD1; length: 16; size: NA; V: TRBV2; J: TRBJ2-5; DNA: TGTGCCAGCAGTGAGACCTACCGGGACAGACAAGAGACCCAGTACTTC; CDR3: CASSETYRDRQETQYF
D: NA; length: 14; size: NA; V: TRBV7-2; J: TRBJ1-3; DNA: TGTGCCAGCAGCTCACAGGGCTCTGGAAACACCATATATTTT; CDR3: CASSSQGSGNTIYF
D: NA; length: 13; size: NA; V: TRBV5-1; J: TRBJ1-1; DNA: TGCGCCAGCAGCTTGGTCCGTAACACTGAAGCTTTCTTT; CDR3: CASSLVRNTEAFF
D: NA; length: 14; size: NA; V: TRBV9; J: TRBJ2-1; DNA: TGTGCCAGCACCCCAGGTGGCTTGGGTCATGAGCAGTTCTTC; CDR3: CASTPGGLGHEQFF
D: TRBD2; length: 17; size: NA; V: TRBV4-3; J: TRBJ2-3; DNA: TGCGCCAGCAGCCAAGATAAAGAGAACTCGGGGGGGGATACGCAGTATTTT; CDR3: CASSQDKENSGGDTQYF
D: NA; length: 14; size: few; V: TRBV19; J: TRBJ1-5; DNA: TGTGCCAGCGACGACAGCGGGAACAATCAGCCCCAGCATTTT; CDR3: CASDDSGNNQPQHF
D: TRBD1; length: 13; size: few; V: TRBV7-2; J: TRBJ1-2; DNA: TGTGCCAGCAGCTTGGGACAGTACTATGGCTACACCTTC; CDR3: CASSLGQYYGYTF
D: NA; length: 13; size: few; V: TRBV29-1; J: TRBJ1-2; DNA: TGCAGCGTCTCCGCAGCGGCAGGCTATGGCTACACCTTC; CDR3: CSVSAAAGYGYTF
D: NA; length: 14; size: NA; V: TRBV10-3; J: TRBJ2-7; DNA: TGTGCCATCAGTCCTAGCGAGAGCTCCTACGAGCAGTACTTC; CDR3: CAISPSESSYEQYF
D: TRBD2; length: 15; size: NA; V: TRBV19; J: TRBJ2-2; DNA: TGTGCCAGTAGTATAGGTAGCGGGGGCACCGGGGAGCTGTTTTTT; CDR3: CASSIGSGGTGELFF
D: NA; length: 13; size: few; V: TRBV28; J: TRBJ1-1; DNA: TGTGCCAGCGTGGGGCAGATGAACACTGAAGCTTTCTTT; CDR3: CASVGQMNTEAFF
D: TRBD2; length: 17; size: NA; V: TRBV4-1; J: TRBJ2-1; DNA: TGCGCCAGCAGCCTCCACTCGACTAGCGGGATTTACAATGAGCAGTTCTTC; CDR3: CASSLHSTSGIYNEQFF
D: TRBD2; length: 16; size: NA; V: TRBV7-3; J: TRBJ2-1; DNA: TGTGCCAGCAGCTTAAGGGGACTAACCTCCTACAATGAGCAGTTCTTC; CDR3: CASSLRGLTSYNEQFF
D: NA; length: 15; size: NA; V: TRBV15; J: TRBJ1-2; DNA: TGTGCCACCAGCAGAGACCAATATATATCGGGTGGCTACACCTTC; CDR3: CATSRDQYISGGYTF
D: NA; length: 11; size: NA; V: TRBV6-5; J: TRBJ1-2; DNA: TGTGCCAGCGTTCAGGGTAATGGCTACACCTTC; CDR3: CASVQGNGYTF
D: TRBD2; length: 16; size: few; V: TRBV2; J: TRBJ2-3; DNA: TGTGCCAGCAGGAACCTATGGGGGAGGGGAACAGATACGCAGTATTTT; CDR3: CASRNLWGRGTDTQYF
D: TRBD1; length: 16; size: NA; V: TRBV6-1; J: TRBJ2-4; DNA: TGTGCCAGCAGTGAACCCGGGACAGGGATCGGAAACATTCAGTACTTC; CDR3: CASSEPGTGIGNIQYF
D: NA; length: 16; size: few; V: TRBV6-5; J: TRBJ2-4; DNA: TGTGCCAGCAGTTACCACCGACAGCTAGCCAAAAACATTCAGTACTTC; CDR3: CASSYHRQLAKNIQYF
D: NA; length: 16; size: NA; V: TRBV4-3; J: TRBJ1-2; DNA: TGCGCCAGCAGCCAAGCGAGACACCGGGAAGATGTAGGCTACACCTTC; CDR3: CASSQARHREDVGYTF
D: NA; length: 15; size: NA; V: TRBV18; J: TRBJ1-5; DNA: TGTGCCAGCTCACCTGGGGTAGGGGACAATCAGCCCCAGCATTTT; CDR3: CASSPGVGDNQPQHF
D: TRBD2; length: 12; size: few; V: TRBV19; J: TRBJ2-7; DNA: TGTGCCAGTACCCCGGGAGGGGGCGAGCAGTACTTC; CDR3: CASTPGGGEQYF